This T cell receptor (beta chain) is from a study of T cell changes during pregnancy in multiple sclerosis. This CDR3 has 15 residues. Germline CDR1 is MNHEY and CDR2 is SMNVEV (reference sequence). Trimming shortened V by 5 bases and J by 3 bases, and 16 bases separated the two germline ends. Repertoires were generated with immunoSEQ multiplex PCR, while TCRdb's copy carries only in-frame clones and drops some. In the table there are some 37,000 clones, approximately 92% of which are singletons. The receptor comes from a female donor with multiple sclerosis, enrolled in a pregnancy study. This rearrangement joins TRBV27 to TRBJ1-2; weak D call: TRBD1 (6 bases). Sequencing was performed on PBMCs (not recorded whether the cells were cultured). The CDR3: CASSPFSDRDYGYTF. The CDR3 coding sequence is TGTGCCAGCAGTCCTTTTTCGGACAGAGACTATGGCTACACCTTC.